Below, 29 T cell receptor beta chains from the same sample are listed, as sequenced in a study of cytomegalovirus exposure and HLA in healthy donors. The PCR contained 60 Vbeta and 13 Jbeta primers. Some clones are missing from TCRdb's copy, which holds only in-frame ones; the method was immunoSEQ multiplex PCR. The table has fewer than 250,000 clones, roughly 80% seen once. Source material: PBMCs. These receptors were obtained from a man in his forties or fifties in good health and CMV-seronegative.

This clone came up a few times. V is TRBV19 and J is TRBJ2-1, with 10 bases aligning to TRBD1. This CDR3 region has 18 residues. The ends lost 3 bases at V and 7 bases at J; junction bases unmatched: 15. Germline V CDR1 and CDR2: LNHDA, SQIVND (reference sequence). This chain's CDR3 is CASSIRTRQGAIRNEQFF. The CDR3 region has the DNA TGTGCCAGTAGTATTAGAACCCGACAGGGGGCAATCCGGAATGAGCAGTTCTTC.

V gene TRBV21-1 combines with J gene TRBJ2-7; TRBD2, the table's D call, was not compared with the DNA. TRBV21-1 corresponds to a pseudogene. There are 14 residues in the CDR3. The CDR3 coding sequence is TGTGCGATACTTCCGGGGACTATCTCCTACGAGCAGTACTTC. It codes for CAILPGTISYEQYF.

The chain combines TRBV29-1 with TRBJ2-4; perhaps TRBD2 as D (6 bases). CDR1 and CDR2 from the germline V gene are SQVTM and ANQGSEA. Trimming stripped 4 bases from V and 6 bases from J, with 13 bases between. The CDR3 runs to 13 residues. CDR3 in amino acids: CSVGGGDTNIQYF. CDR3 nucleotide sequence: TGCAGCGTTGGCGGAGGGGATACAAACATTCAGTACTTC.

This clone was observed a few times. The chain recombines TRBV28 with TRBJ1-2; no firm D call. V lost 4 bases to trimming and J lost 3 bases, with 21 bases between them. CDR1 is MDHEN and CDR2 is SYDVKM in the germline V gene. The CDR3 has 17 amino acids. CDR3 bases: TGTGCCAGCAGTTCCTCATTAAGCGGCGCTTCGGACTATGGCTACACCTTC. Protein sequence: CASSSSLSGASDYGYTF.

J is TRBJ1-2 and V is TRBV15; tentatively, D is TRBD1 (5 bases). The germline V and J ends were trimmed by 0 bases and 5 bases, with 16 bases remaining between them. Germline V CDR1 and CDR2: LNHNV, YYDKDF (reference sequence). This CDR3 spans 16 amino acids. As DNA, the CDR3 is TGTGCCACCAGCAGAGAAGTTGGGGACTCCAGGTATGGCTACACCTTC. It is translated as CATSREVGDSRYGYTF.

The rearrangement joins TRBV6-8 to TRBJ2-5, with TRBD1 identical over 9 bases. Germline V gene lookup returns CDR1 MNHGY and CDR2 SAAAGT. J gave up 4 bases and V 4 bases, and 7 bases lay outside the gene matches. This CDR3 contains 15 residues. CDR3 nucleotides: TGTGCCAGCAGTTCCTTTGGGACAGGGCCAGAGACCCAGTACTTC. Translating gives CASSSFGTGPETQYF.

The V and J genes are TRBV9 and TRBJ1-3; D call uncertain. This CDR3 is 15 amino acids long. From germline, CDR1 is SGDLS and CDR2 YYNGEE. V was clipped by 4 bases and J by 0 bases, with 11 bases between them. The CDR3 reads CASSSQVISGNTIYF. Here the CDR3 DNA reads TGTGCCAGCAGCTCCCAGGTGATCTCTGGAAACACCATATATTTT.

The chain has TRBV25-1 and TRBJ1-4, with 7 bases lining up with TRBD1. Germline assignment: CDR1 MGHDK and CDR2 SYGVNS. This CDR3 is 15 amino acids long. With 3 bases clipped from V and 6 bases from J, the junction kept 7 bases outside the gene matches. In nucleotides, the CDR3 is TGTGCCAGCAGTGATCCCAGACAGGGAGATGAAAAACTGTTTTTT. Translation gives CASSDPRQGDEKLFF. The complete variable domain, with remaining parts taken from reference TRBV25-1 and TRBJ1-4, reads EADIYQTPRYLVIGTGKKITLECSQTMGHDKMYWYQQDPGMELHLIHYSYGVNSTEKGDLSSESTVSRIRTEHFPLTLESARPSHTSQYLCASSDPRQGDEKLFFGSGTQLSVL.

The V gene is TRBV10-3, the J gene TRBJ2-1; possibly TRBD2 for D (7 bases). CDR3 size: 16 residues. The V end lost 4 bases, the J end lost 8 bases, and 21 bases lay between the germline ends. Per germline, CDR1 ENHRY and CDR2 SYGVKD. The chain's CDR3 is CAISAKTSRTADEQFF. The CDR3 nucleotides read TGTGCCATCAGTGCGAAGACTAGCCGGACAGCGGATGAGCAGTTCTTC.

For the CDR3, the DNA is TGTGCCAGCAGTCGAACAGGGGAGAGTTCACCCCTCCACTTT. Its translation is CASSRTGESSPLHF. The genes are TRBV6-5 and TRBJ1-6; TRBD1 agrees at 7 bases. The V and J ends lost 5 bases and 9 bases, in that order; junction bases with no gene match: 7. The CDR3 runs 14 residues. The germline gives CDR1 MNHEY, CDR2 SVGAGI.

The CDR3 bases are TGTGCCAGCAGCTTAAGTGGGGGGGTCCAAGAGACCCAGTACTTC. Protein: CASSLSGGVQETQYF. The V and J genes are TRBV7-3 and TRBJ2-5; 7 positions match TRBD2. Germline loops: CDR1 SGHTA, CDR2 FQGTGA. The CDR3 has 15 residues. With V trimmed by 1 base and J by 1 base, 3 bases remained unmatched.

The CDR3 DNA sequence: TGTGCCAGCAGCGTAGCCCCAGGGGCCACTCGAGAGCAGTACTTC. Amino acids: CASSVAPGATREQYF. The V call is TRBV9, the J call TRBJ2-7; possibly TRBD1 for D (6 bases). Germline V gives CDR1 SGDLS, CDR2 YYNGEE. The V and J ends lost 0 bases and 7 bases respectively, with 17 bases between them. The CDR3 sequence is 15 residues long.

The chain couples TRBV30 to TRBJ1-5; the D is unclear. Germline CDR1 is GTSNPN and CDR2 is SVGIG (reference sequence). There are 14 residues in the CDR3. Trimming cost V 0 bases and J 5 bases, with 11 bases left between them. The CDR3 coding sequence is TGTGCCTGGAGTGTACTAGTCGGGGATCAGCCCCAGCATTTT. Protein sequence: CAWSVLVGDQPQHF.

The V gene is TRBV6-1, the J gene TRBJ2-5; 10 bases agree with TRBD1. This CDR3 is 15 amino acids long. Germline V gene sequence: CDR1 MNHNS, CDR2 SASEGT. V lost 5 bases to trimming and J lost 2 bases; unmatched junction nucleotides: 5. CDR3 in amino acids: CASSKGQGRQETQYF. As DNA, the CDR3 is TGTGCCAGCAGTAAGGGACAGGGGAGACAAGAGACCCAGTACTTC.

The chain uses TRBV27 and TRBJ1-1, with D possibly TRBD1 on 6 matching bases. V shed 4 bases and J shed 1 base, with 16 bases lying between them. Germline CDR1 and CDR2: MNHEY and SMNVEV (reference sequence). The CDR3 runs 16 residues. CDR3 sequence (DNA): TGTGCCAGCAGTTACGACAGGATGGAGAAGAACACTGAAGCTTTCTTT. Translating it yields CASSYDRMEKNTEAFF.

This clone was detected once. This chain uses TRBV4-3 with TRBJ2-7; TRBD2 aligns across 11 bases. Trimming cost V 1 base and J 2 bases; bases outside gene matches: 4. CDR3 length: 16 residues. Germline V gene data show CDR1 as LGHNA and CDR2 as YSLEER. CDR3 loop: CASSQGRLAGPYEQYF. DNA for the CDR3: TGCGCCAGCAGCCAAGGAAGACTAGCGGGGCCCTACGAGCAGTACTTC.

The chain joins TRBV5-4 to TRBJ2-5; 8 nucleotides align to TRBD2. The CDR3 is 14 residues long. Trimming at V came to 2 bases and at J to 4 bases, leaving 4 bases not matched to a gene. Germline CDR1 is SGHNT and CDR2 is YYREEE (reference sequence). This CDR3 is CASSLAGAGETQYF. CDR3 nucleotide sequence: TGTGCCAGCAGCTTAGCGGGAGCAGGAGAGACCCAGTACTTC.

The J gene is TRBJ2-7, the V gene TRBV14; D might be TRBD2 (5 bases). Germline values: CDR1 SGHDN, CDR2 FVKESK. The V end lost 4 bases, the J end lost 5 bases, and 15 bases lay between the germline ends. CDR3 size: 14 residues. The CDR3 loop reads CASSPLGRADEQYF. Here the CDR3 DNA reads TGTGCCAGCAGCCCCCTAGGGCGAGCGGACGAGCAGTACTTC.

The rearrangement uses TRBV18 and TRBJ2-7, with TRBD1 identical over 7 bases. Germline assignment: CDR1 KGHSH and CDR2 LQKENI. The length of the CDR3 is 16 residues. Trimming at V came to 0 bases and at J to 5 bases, leaving 10 bases not matched to a gene. In DNA form, the CDR3 reads TGTGCCAGCTCACCACCCAGCCTTCAGGGGGACCACGAGCAGTACTTC. Its translation: CASSPPSLQGDHEQYF.

This chain uses TRBV7-9 with TRBJ1-4; D remains ambiguous. Germline-derived CDR1 and CDR2 are SEHNR and FQNEAQ (reference sequence). V was pared by 2 bases and J by 4 bases, with 8 bases between. This CDR3 spans 14 amino acids. The CDR3 DNA reads TGTGCCAGCAGCTTACAACAGAATAATGAAAAACTGTTTTTT. It codes for CASSLQQNNEKLFF.

CDR3 in DNA: TGTGCCAGCAGCGTAGGGGGCGGGACTAGCGGCAACCAAGAGACCCAGTACTTC. Its protein product is CASSVGGGTSGNQETQYF. The chain couples TRBV9 to TRBJ2-5, with TRBD2 matching 11 bases. CDR1 and CDR2 from the germline V gene are SGDLS and YYNGEE. CDR3 length equals 18 residues. V was clipped by 0 bases and J by 0 bases; unmatched bases: 7.

This clone has only one observation. The V call is TRBV7-2, the J call TRBJ1-5; no reliable D call. The CDR3 runs to 15 residues. Germline values: CDR1 SGHTA, CDR2 FQGNSA. Trimming stripped 3 bases from V and 1 base from J, with 10 bases between. The CDR3 region has the DNA TGTGCCAGCAGCTTCGAGGCTACCAGCAATCAGCCCCAGCATTTT. Its protein is CASSFEATSNQPQHF.

DNA of the CDR3: TGCGCCAGCAGCCAAGATCCTAAGGGGATTTTGGGCTACACCTTC. Its protein product is CASSQDPKGILGYTF. This chain connects TRBV4-3 to TRBJ1-2; D is possibly TRBD1 (5 bases). The germline V and J ends were trimmed by 0 bases and 8 bases, with 16 bases remaining between them. Germline V gene lookup returns CDR1 LGHNA and CDR2 YSLEER. The CDR3 runs to 15 residues.

The V and J genes are TRBV5-8 and TRBJ1-1; 10 bases map to TRBD1. The CDR3 extends over 15 amino acids. V was pared by 2 bases and J by 11 bases, with 12 bases of the junction left unmatched. From germline, CDR1 is SGHTS and CDR2 YDEGEE. Here the CDR3 DNA reads TGTGCCAGCAGCTTTGGGACAGGGGCAAAGAGGTGGGCTTTCTTT. Amino acids: CASSFGTGAKRWAFF.

This clone appeared a few times. The V and J genes are TRBV5-6 and TRBJ2-6; D unresolved. Deletions cut 1 base from V and 4 bases from J, with 9 bases between. The CDR3 has 15 amino acids. The germline V gene has CDR1 SGHDT and CDR2 YYEEEE. The CDR3, as DNA: TGTGCCAGCAGCTTGAGAACGGTAGGGGCCAACGTCCTGACTTTC. This translates into CASSLRTVGANVLTF. The full variable domain, in which reference TRBV5-6 and TRBJ2-6 provide the parts outside the CDR3, is DAGVTQSPTHLIKTRGQQVTLRCSPKSGHDTVSWYQQALGQGPQFIFQYYEEEERQRGNFPDRFSGHQFPNYSSELNVNALLLGDSALYLCASSLRTVGANVLTFGAGSRLTVL.

The chain links TRBV10-3 to TRBJ1-2; 7 nucleotides line up with TRBD1. V lost 6 bases and J lost 4; bases outside the gene matches: 8. CDR1 and CDR2 from the germline V gene are ENHRY and SYGVKD. The CDR3 spans 14 residues. For the CDR3, the DNA is TGTGCCATCAGCCAAACCGGGACAGCCTATGGCTACACCTTC. Amino acid sequence: CAISQTGTAYGYTF.

V gene TRBV27 combines with J gene TRBJ1-2; D ambiguous. CDR3 length equals 14 residues. The V end was cut by 4 bases, the J end by 5 bases, with 14 bases between. In germline, CDR1 is MNHEY, CDR2 SMNVEV (reference sequence). The DNA for the CDR3 is TGTGCCAGCAGTTCCGTCCGGGTGAATTATGGCTACACCTTC. It yields the protein CASSSVRVNYGYTF.

This chain joins TRBV4-2 and TRBJ2-4, with D possibly being TRBD1 (6 bases). The CDR3 has 15 residues. The V end was cut by 0 bases, the J end by 2 bases, with 8 bases between. The germline V gene encodes CDR1 LGHNA and CDR2 YNFKEQ. DNA for the CDR3: TGTGCCAGCAGCCAAGAGGGACATCCCAAAAACATTCAGTACTTC. This encodes CASSQEGHPKNIQYF.

The chain is built from TRBV19 and TRBJ2-3; perhaps TRBD1 as D (5 bases). Germline values: CDR1 LNHDA, CDR2 SQIVND (reference sequence). The CDR3 is 13 amino acids. V gave up 9 bases and J gave up 3 bases, with 13 bases separating them. The chain's CDR3 is CASQLSGTDTQYF. In nucleotides, the CDR3 is TGTGCCAGCCAACTTTCAGGGACAGATACGCAGTATTTT.